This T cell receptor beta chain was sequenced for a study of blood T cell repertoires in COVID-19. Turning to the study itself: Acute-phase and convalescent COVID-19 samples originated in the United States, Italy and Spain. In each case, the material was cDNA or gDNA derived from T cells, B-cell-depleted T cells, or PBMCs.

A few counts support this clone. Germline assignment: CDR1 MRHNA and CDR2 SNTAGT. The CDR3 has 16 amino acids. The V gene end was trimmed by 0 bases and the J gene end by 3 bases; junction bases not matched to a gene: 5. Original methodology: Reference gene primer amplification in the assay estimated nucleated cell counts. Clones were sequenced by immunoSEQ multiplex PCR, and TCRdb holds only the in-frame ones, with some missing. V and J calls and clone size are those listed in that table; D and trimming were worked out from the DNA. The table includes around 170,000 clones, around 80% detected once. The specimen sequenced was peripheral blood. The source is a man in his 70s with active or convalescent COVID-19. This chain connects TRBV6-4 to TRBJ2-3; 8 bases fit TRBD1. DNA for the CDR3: TGTGCCAGCAGTGACTCACCAGGGGGCCGGACAGATACGCAGTATTTT. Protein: CASSDSPGGRTDTQYF.